The rows below give T cell receptor beta chains drawn from one sample of a study of sequential checkpoint blockade in melanoma. The repertoire was sequenced with immunoSEQ multiplex PCR; TCRdb's copy has only in-frame clones and lacks some. The data contain roughly 8,000 clones, about 28% of them singletons. The sequencing used tumor tissue (inferred from file names), collected from a patient given nivolumab and ipilimumab in sequence. All receptors come from a human donor with melanoma. CDR3s include the opening cysteine and the closing phenylalanine or tryptophan. Fields, in order: J gene, V gene, clone size, D gene, CDR3 DNA, CDR3 protein. D genes are given only for firm matches. For some rows the clone size is stated as once, few or many, or as a class when expanded; others skip it.

J: TRBJ2-5; V: TRBV5-1; size: .; D: TRBD2; DNA: TGCGCCAGCAGCCGAGGACTAGCGGATGAGACCCAGTACTTC; CDR3: CASSRGLADETQYF
J: TRBJ2-7; V: TRBV11-3; size: .; D: .; DNA: TGTGCCAGCAGCTTAGGCTGGCGGGACTACGAGCAGTACTTC; CDR3: CASSLGWRDYEQYF
J: TRBJ2-7; V: TRBV9; size: .; D: TRBD1; DNA: TGTGCCAGCAGTGAAGGCAGGGGGAGCCTCTCCTACGAGCAGTACTTC; CDR3: CASSEGRGSLSYEQYF
J: TRBJ2-1; V: TRBV30; size: .; D: .; DNA: TGTGCCTGGGGGGTCCAGGGTCGGGAGTTCTTC; CDR3: CAWGVQGREFF
J: TRBJ1-1; V: TRBV11-3; size: many; D: .; DNA: TGTGCCAGCAGCTTGTTTCACAGGAACACTGAAGCTTTCTTT; CDR3: CASSLFHRNTEAFF
J: TRBJ1-5; V: TRBV10-2; size: .; D: .; DNA: TGCGCCAGCAGTGAGTCAGGGGTGGGTCAGCCCCAGCATTTT; CDR3: CASSESGVGQPQHF
J: TRBJ1-1; V: TRBV29-1; size: few; D: .; DNA: TGCAGCGTTACTAGGACTGAGGGGACTGAAGCTTTCTTT; CDR3: CSVTRTEGTEAFF
J: TRBJ2-2; V: TRBV5-1; size: .; D: .; DNA: TGCGCCAGCAGCCCGGCCGGGGGGCAAGGCACCGGGGAGCTGTTTTTT; CDR3: CASSPAGGQGTGELFF
J: TRBJ2-3; V: TRBV5-1; size: .; D: TRBD1; DNA: TGCGCCAGCAGCTTCGACAGGGACACAAGTACAGATACGCAGTATTTT; CDR3: CASSFDRDTSTDTQYF
J: TRBJ2-1; V: TRBV9; size: .; D: .; DNA: TGTGCCAGCAGTTTCCACTCGGGGGGCCAGTTCTTC; CDR3: CASSFHSGGQFF
J: TRBJ2-2; V: TRBV18; size: .; D: TRBD1; DNA: TGTGCCAGCTCACCGCACCGGGACAGGGATGGCGCCGGGGAGCTGTTTTTT; CDR3: CASSPHRDRDGAGELFF
J: TRBJ2-3; V: TRBV10-3; size: .; D: TRBD2; DNA: TGTGCCATCAGTGAGGGGCTAGCGGCTAGCACAGATACGCAGTATTTT; CDR3: CAISEGLAASTDTQYF
J: TRBJ1-5; V: TRBV30; size: .; D: .; DNA: TGTGCCTGGAGTCGGGGGATAAATCAGCCCCAGCATTTT; CDR3: CAWSRGINQPQHF
J: TRBJ2-1; V: TRBV19; size: once; D: TRBD2; DNA: TGTGCCAGTAGTGGGGGACTAGCGGACTACAATGAGCAGTTCTTC; CDR3: CASSGGLADYNEQFF
J: TRBJ2-3; V: TRBV11-3; size: .; D: TRBD2; DNA: TGTGCCAGCAGCTCCCTAGCGGGGTACACAGATACGCAGTATTTT; CDR3: CASSSLAGYTDTQYF
J: TRBJ1-1; V: TRBV11-3; size: many; D: .; DNA: TGTGCCAGCAGCTTAGATCCGTCCCTGAACACTGAAGCTTTCTTT; CDR3: CASSLDPSLNTEAFF
J: TRBJ1-1; V: TRBV9; size: few; D: TRBD1; DNA: TGTGCCAGCAGTTACGGGACAGGGGGCTCAAGGGCCCCCTTT; CDR3: CASSYGTGGSRAPF
J: TRBJ2-7; V: TRBV10-3; size: few; D: .; DNA: TGTGCCATCAGTGAGTCGGGCAGTATCTACGAGCAGTACTTC; CDR3: CAISESGSIYEQYF
J: TRBJ2-3; V: TRBV6-8; size: .; D: .; DNA: TGTGCCACCCTCGACAGGATCACAGATACGCAGTATTTT; CDR3: CATLDRITDTQYF